This T cell receptor beta chain was profiled in a study of blood T cell repertoires in COVID-19. Overall study context: In each case, the material was cDNA or gDNA derived from T cells, B-cell-depleted T cells, or PBMCs.

Sequencing was performed with immunoSEQ multiplex PCR; in TCRdb, only in-frame clones are kept and a portion is missing. The data show approximately 250,000 clones, with about 82% seen just once and approximately 6.2% held by the top ten. Trimming removed 7 bases from V and 2 bases from J; junction bases left unmatched: 8. The CDR3 spans 15 residues. Germline V gene lookup returns CDR1 MDHEN and CDR2 SYDVKM. The sample consisted of peripheral blood. The clonotype was recovered from a woman older than 75 with COVID-19, enrolled during active disease. The chain carries TRBV28 and TRBJ2-7; 10 nucleotides match TRBD1. The DNA for the CDR3 is TGTGCCAGCAATAAACCGGGACAGGGGACCTACGAGCAGTACGTC. Translation: CASNKPGQGTYEQYV.